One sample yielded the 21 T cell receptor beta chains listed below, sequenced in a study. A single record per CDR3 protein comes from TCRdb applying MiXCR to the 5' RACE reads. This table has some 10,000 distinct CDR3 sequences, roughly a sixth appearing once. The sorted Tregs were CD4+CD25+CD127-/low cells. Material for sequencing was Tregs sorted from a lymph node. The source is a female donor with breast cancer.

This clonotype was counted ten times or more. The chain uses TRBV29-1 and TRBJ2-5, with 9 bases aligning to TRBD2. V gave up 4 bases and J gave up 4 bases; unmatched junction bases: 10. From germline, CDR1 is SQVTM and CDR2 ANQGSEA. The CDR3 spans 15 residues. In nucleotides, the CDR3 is TGCAGCGTTGGGGGCCCTGGCGGGAGGGGAGAGACCCAGTACTTC. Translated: CSVGGPGGRGETQYF.

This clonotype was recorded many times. The CDR3 is CASSFEGVIDTEAFF. The DNA for the CDR3 is TGCGCCAGCAGCTTCGAAGGGGTGATAGACACTGAAGCTTTCTTT. The rearrangement links TRBV5-1 to TRBJ1-1; possibly TRBD1 for D (5 bases). The V gene lost 2 bases and the J gene lost 3 bases, with 14 bases spanning the gap. CDR3 size: 15 residues. Looked up from germline, CDR1 is SGHRS and CDR2 is YFSETQ.

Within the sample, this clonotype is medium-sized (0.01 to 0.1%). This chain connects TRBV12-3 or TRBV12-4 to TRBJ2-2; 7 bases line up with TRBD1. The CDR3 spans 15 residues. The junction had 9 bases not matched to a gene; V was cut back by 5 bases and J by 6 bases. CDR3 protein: CASSRRQGTAGELFF. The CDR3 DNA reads TGTGCCAGCAGTCGGAGACAGGGTACAGCCGGGGAGCTGTTTTTT.

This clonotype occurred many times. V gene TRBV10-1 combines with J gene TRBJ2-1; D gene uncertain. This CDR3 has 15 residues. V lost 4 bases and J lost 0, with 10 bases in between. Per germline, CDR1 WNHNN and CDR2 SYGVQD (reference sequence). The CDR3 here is CASSAERSSYNEQFF. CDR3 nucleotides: TGCGCCAGCAGTGCGGAACGTAGCTCCTACAATGAGCAGTTCTTC.

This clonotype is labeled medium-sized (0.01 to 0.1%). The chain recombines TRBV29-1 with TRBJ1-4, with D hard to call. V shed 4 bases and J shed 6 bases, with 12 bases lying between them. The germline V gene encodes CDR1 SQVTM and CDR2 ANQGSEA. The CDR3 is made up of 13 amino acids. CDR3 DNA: TGCAGCGTTGGAGAGTACAGAGATGAAAAACTGTTTTTT. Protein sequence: CSVGEYRDEKLFF.

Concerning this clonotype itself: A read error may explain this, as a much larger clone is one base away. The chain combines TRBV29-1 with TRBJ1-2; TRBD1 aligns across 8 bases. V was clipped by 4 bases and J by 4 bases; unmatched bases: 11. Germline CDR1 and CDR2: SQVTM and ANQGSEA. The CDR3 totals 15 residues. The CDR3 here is CSVATTQGAAYGYTF. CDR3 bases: TGCAGCGTTGCGACCACTCAGGGGGCTGCCTATGGCTACACCTTC.

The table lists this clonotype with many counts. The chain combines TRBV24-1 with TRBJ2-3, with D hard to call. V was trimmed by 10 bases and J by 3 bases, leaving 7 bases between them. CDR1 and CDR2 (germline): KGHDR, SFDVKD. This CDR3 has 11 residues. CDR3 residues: CATEATDTQYF. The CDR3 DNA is TGTGCCACGGAAGCTACAGATACGCAGTATTTT.

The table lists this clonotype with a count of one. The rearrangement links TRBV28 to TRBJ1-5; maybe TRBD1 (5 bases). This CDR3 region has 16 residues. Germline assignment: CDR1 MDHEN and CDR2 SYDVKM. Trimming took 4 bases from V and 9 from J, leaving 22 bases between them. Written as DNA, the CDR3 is TGTGCCAGCAGTTCCTCCGGGACCGGGTGGGGTGGGCCCCAGCATTTT. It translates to CASSSSGTGWGGPQHF.

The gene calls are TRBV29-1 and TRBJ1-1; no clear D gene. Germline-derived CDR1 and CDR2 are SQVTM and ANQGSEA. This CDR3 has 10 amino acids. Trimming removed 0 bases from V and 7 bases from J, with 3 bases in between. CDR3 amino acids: CSVEDGEAFF. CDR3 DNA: TGCAGCGTTGAAGACGGTGAAGCTTTCTTT. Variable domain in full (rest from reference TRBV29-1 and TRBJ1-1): SAVISQKPSRDICQRGTSLTIQCQVDSQVTMMFWYRQQPGQSLTLIATANQGSEATYESGFVIDKFPISRPNLTFSTLTVSNMSPEDSSIYLCSVEDGEAFFGQGTRLTVV.

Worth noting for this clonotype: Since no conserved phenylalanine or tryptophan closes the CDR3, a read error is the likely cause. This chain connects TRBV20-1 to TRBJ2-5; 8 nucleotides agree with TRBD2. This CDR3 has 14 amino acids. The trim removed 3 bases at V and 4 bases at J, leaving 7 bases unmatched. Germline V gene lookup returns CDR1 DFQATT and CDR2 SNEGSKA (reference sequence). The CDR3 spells CSARTSAIPETQYR. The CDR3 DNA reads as TGCAGTGCTAGGACTAGCGCCATACCAGAGACCCAGTACCGC.

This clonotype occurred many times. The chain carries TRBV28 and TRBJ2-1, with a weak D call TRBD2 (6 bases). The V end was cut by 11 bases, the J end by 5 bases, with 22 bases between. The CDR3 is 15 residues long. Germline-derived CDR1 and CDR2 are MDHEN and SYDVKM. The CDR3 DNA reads TGTGCCGGCACCGACCCAGGGACTTTGAACAATGAGCAGTTCTTC. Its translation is CAGTDPGTLNNEQFF.

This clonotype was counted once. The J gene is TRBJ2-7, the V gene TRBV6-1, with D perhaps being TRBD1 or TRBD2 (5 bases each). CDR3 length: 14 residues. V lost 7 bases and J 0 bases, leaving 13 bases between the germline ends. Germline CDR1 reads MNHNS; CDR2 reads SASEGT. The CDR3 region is CASTWDRNSYEQYF. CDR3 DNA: TGTGCCAGCACCTGGGACCGAAACTCCTACGAGCAGTACTTC.

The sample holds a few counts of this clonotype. CDR3 coding DNA: TGCGCCAGCAGCTCCGGTATTCAGGGGTACGAGCAGTACTTC. It specifies CASSSGIQGYEQYF. The chain joins TRBV5-1 to TRBJ2-7; perhaps TRBD1 as D (6 bases). The CDR3 has 14 amino acids. Per the germline V gene, CDR1 is SGHRS and CDR2 is YFSETQ. Trimming pared 3 bases from V and 4 bases from J, leaving 14 bases between.

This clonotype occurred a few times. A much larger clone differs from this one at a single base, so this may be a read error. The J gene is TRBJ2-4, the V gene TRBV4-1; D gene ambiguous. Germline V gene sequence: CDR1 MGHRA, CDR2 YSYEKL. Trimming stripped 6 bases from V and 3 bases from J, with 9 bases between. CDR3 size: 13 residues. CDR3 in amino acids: CASRPLGKNIQYF. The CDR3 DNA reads TGCGCCAGCAGGCCTTTGGGCAAAAACATTCAGTACTTC.

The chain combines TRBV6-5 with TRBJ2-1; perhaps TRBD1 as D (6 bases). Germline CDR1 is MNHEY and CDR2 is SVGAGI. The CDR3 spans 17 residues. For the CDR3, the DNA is TGTGTCCGCAGGACAGCTTTAGTGTCAGCACAATACAATGAGCAGTTCTTC. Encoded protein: CVRRTALVSAQYNEQFF.

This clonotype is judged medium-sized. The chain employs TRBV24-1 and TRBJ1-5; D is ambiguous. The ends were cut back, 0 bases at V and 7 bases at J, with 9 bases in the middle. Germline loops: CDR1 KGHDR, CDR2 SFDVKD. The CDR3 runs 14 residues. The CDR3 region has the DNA TGTGCCACCAGTGATTTGGGGGTCGGACAGCCCCAGCATTTT. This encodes CATSDLGVGQPQHF.

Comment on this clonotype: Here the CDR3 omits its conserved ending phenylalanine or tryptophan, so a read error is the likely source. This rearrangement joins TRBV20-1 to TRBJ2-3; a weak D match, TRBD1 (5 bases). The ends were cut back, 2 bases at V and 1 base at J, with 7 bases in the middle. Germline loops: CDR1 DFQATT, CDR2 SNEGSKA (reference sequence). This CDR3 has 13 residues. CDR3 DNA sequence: TGCAGTGCTAGAAAGACAGGCACAGATACGCAGTATTTA. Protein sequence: CSARKTGTDTQYL.

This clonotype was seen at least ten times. The CDR3 loop reads CASRGLNYEQYF. The CDR3 DNA reads as TGTGCCAGCAGGGGTCTAAATTACGAGCAGTACTTC. The rearrangement uses TRBV12-3 or TRBV12-4 and TRBJ2-7, with D hard to call. V was trimmed by 6 bases and J by 4 bases, leaving 10 bases between them. The CDR3 is 12 residues long.

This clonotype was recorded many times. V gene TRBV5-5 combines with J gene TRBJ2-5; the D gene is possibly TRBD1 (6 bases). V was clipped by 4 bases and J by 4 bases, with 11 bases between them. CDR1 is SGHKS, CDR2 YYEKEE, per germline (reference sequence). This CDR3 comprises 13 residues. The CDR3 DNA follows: TGTGCCAGCAGCGTGGACAGCTTAGAGACCCAGTACTTC. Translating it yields CASSVDSLETQYF. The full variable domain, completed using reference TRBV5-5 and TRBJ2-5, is DAGVTQSPTHLIKTRGQQVTLRCSPISGHKSVSWYQQVLGQGPQFIFQYYEKEERGRGNFPDRFSARQFPNYSSELNVNALLLGDSALYLCASSVDSLETQYFGPGTRLLVL.

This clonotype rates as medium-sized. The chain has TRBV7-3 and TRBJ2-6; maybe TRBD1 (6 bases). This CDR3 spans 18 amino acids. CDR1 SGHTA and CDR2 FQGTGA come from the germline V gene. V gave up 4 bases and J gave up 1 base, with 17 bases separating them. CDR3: CASSSPPGHLSGANVLTF. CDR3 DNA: TGTGCCAGCAGCTCCCCACCGGGACACCTTTCTGGGGCCAACGTCCTGACTTTC.

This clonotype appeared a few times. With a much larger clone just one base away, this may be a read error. CDR3 protein: CSARGEAFSYEQYF. CDR3 in DNA: TGCAGTGCTAGAGGGGAGGCCTTCTCCTACGAGCAGTACTTC. The V gene is TRBV20-1, the J gene TRBJ2-7, with D tentatively TRBD2 (6 bases). The CDR3 extends over 14 amino acids. Germline assignment: CDR1 DFQATT and CDR2 SNEGSKA (reference sequence). V lost 1 base and J lost 0, with 10 bases in between.